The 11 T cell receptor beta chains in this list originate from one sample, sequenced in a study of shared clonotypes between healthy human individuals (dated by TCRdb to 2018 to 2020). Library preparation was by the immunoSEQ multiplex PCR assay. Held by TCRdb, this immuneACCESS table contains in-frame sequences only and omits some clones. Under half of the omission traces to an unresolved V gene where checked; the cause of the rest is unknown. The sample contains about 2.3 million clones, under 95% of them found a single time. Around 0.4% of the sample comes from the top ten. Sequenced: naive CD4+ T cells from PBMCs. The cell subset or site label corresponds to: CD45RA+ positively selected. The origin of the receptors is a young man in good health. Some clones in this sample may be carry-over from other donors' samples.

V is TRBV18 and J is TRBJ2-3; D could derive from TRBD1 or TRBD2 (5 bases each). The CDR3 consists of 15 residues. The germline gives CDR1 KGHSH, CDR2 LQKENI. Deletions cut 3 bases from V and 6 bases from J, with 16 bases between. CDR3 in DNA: TGTGCCAGCTCACCCGGGACGGCTATCAAGGATACGCAGTATTTT. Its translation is CASSPGTAIKDTQYF.

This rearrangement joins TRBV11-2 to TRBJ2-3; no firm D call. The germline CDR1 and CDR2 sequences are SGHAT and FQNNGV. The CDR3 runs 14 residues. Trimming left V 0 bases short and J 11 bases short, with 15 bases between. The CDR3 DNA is TGTGCCAGCAGCTTAGATGTGGGCCCCTGGGGGCAGTATTTT. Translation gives CASSLDVGPWGQYF.

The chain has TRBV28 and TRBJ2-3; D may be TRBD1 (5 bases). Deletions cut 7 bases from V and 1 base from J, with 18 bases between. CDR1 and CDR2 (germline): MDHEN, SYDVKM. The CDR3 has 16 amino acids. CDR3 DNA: TGTGCCAGCACCCCCGCAGGGTTAGCTGGCACAGATACGCAGTATTTT. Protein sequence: CASTPAGLAGTDTQYF.

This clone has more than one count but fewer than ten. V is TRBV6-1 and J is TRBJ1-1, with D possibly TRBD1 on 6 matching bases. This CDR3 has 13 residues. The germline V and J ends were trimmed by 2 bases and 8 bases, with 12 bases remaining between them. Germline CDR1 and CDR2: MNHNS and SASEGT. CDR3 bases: TGTGCCAGCAGTGAATTCGGGGGCCGGGAAGCTTTCTTT. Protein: CASSEFGGREAFF.

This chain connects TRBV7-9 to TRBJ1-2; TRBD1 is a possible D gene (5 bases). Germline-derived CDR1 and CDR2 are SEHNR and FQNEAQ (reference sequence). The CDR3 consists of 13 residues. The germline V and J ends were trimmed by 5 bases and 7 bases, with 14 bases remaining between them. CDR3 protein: CASSRGGSSGYTF. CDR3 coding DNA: TGTGCCAGCAGCCGGGGGGGTTCCTCTGGCTACACCTTC.

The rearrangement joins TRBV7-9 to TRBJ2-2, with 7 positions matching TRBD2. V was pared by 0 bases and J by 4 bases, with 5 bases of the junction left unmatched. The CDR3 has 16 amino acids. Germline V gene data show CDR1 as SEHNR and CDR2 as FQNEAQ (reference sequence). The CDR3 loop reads CASSLALAASTGELFF. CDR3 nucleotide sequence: TGTGCCAGCAGCTTAGCGCTAGCGGCCTCCACCGGGGAGCTGTTTTTT.

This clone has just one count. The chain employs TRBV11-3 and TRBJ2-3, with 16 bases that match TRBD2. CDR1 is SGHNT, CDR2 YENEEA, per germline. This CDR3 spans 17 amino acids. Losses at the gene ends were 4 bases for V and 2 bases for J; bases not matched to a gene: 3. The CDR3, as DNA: TGTGCCAGCAGCTCGGGACTAGCGGGAGGGGTCACAGATACGCAGTATTTT. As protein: CASSSGLAGGVTDTQYF.

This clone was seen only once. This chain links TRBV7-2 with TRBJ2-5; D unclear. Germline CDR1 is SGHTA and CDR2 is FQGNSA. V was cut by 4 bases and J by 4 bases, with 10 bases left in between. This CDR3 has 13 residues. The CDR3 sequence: CASSSPARETQYF. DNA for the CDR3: TGTGCCAGCAGCTCCCCGGCCAGAGAGACCCAGTACTTC. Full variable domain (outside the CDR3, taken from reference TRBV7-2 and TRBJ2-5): GAGVSQSPSNKVTEKGKDVELRCDPISGHTALYWYRQSLGQGLEFLIYFQGNSAPDKSGLPSDRFSAERTGGSVSTLTIQRTQQEDSAVYLCASSSPARETQYFGPGTRLLVL.

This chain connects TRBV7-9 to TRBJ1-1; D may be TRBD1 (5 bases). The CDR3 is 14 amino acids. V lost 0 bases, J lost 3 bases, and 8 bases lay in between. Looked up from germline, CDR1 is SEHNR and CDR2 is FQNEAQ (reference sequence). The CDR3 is CASSLAGEYTEAFF. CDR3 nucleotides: TGTGCCAGCAGCTTAGCAGGGGAATACACTGAAGCTTTCTTT. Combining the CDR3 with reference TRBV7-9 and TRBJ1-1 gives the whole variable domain DTGVSQNPRHKITKRGQNVTFRCDPISEHNRLYWYRQTLGQGPEFLTYFQNEAQLEKSRLLSDRFSAERPKGSFSTLEIQRTEQGDSAMYLCASSLAGEYTEAFFGQGTRLTVV.

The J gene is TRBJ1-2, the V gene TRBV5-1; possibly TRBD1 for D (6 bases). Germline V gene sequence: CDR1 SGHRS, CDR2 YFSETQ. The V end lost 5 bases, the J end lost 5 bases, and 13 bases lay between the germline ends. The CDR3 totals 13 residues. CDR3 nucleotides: TGCGCCAGCAGACGGGACAAGGAATATGGCTACACCTTC. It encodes CASRRDKEYGYTF.

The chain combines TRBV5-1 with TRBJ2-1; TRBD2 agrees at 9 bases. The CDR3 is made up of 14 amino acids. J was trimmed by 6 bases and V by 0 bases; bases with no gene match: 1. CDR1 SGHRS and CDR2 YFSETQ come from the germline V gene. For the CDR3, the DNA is TGCGCCAGCAGCTTGGAACTAGCGGGCAATGAGCAGTTCTTC. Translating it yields CASSLELAGNEQFF.